This T cell receptor (beta chain) was profiled in a study of tumor and adjacent non-tumor tissue in lung cancer. Study background: Patients were aged about 30 to 76, nine to eleven men and roughly 5 women, stage I to III.

Germline values: CDR1 SGDLS, CDR2 YYNGEE. The CDR3 runs 13 residues. Comments on this clonotype: No antigen is known for it. The junction shows a germline mismatch at one end, possibly a read error.

The template was RNA from unsorted bulk tissue. This non-tumor lung sample came from over 3 cm beyond the tumor edge. The study, taken as a whole, reports: Normal lung showed higher cumulative top 100 clone frequency than tumor.

TCRbeta libraries were built with three rounds of nested PCR, modified from ARM-PCR. TCRdb re-called the multiplex PCR reads with MiXCR, one entry per CDR3 protein. The table has fewer than 100,000 distinct CDR3 sequences, approximately 73% seen once; the top ten hold 21%. The J gene is TRBJ2-7, the V gene TRBV9, with no clear D. Material for sequencing was distant non-tumor lung tissue. This receptor was identified in a woman in her 50s with non-small cell lung cancer. The CDR3 here is CANGDSGGYEQYF. Here the CDR3 DNA reads TGTGCCAACGGTGATTCGGGCGGATACGAGCAATACTTC.